Listed below are T cell receptor beta chains from one sample, sequenced in a study of blood T cell repertoires in COVID-19. Using immunoSEQ multiplex PCR, the repertoire was profiled, and TCRdb retains in-frame clones only, with some absent. The sample includes some 100,000 clones, over 75% of them seen just once. The sample was peripheral blood. The receptors were gathered from an elderly man with active or convalescent COVID-19. Each CDR3 is given with its conserved first and last residue. D genes are given only for firm matches. Only part of the rows carry a size: once, few, many, or a class if the clone is expanded.

clone_size: once; v_call: TRBV5-5; d_call: TRBD1; j_call: TRBJ1-4; cdr3_nt: TGTGCCAGCAGCCCCGAACCGGGACAGACTGAAAAACTGTTTTTT; cdr3_aa: CASSPEPGQTEKLFF
clone_size: NA; v_call: TRBV11-2; d_call: NA; j_call: TRBJ2-2; cdr3_nt: TGTGCCAGCAGCTCGACCAGACCGAAGGGGACTGGAGGGTATAGGGAGCTGTTTTTT; cdr3_aa: CASSSTRPKGTGGYRELFF
clone_size: NA; v_call: TRBV7-2; d_call: TRBD1; j_call: TRBJ2-4; cdr3_nt: TGTGCCAGCAGCAAGGGGACAGGGGGGGTGGTCAAAAACATTCAGTACTTC; cdr3_aa: CASSKGTGGVVKNIQYF
clone_size: NA; v_call: TRBV5-5; d_call: NA; j_call: TRBJ2-7; cdr3_nt: TGTGCCAGCAGCTTGGATTCGGCGGACTACGAGCAGTACTTC; cdr3_aa: CASSLDSADYEQYF
clone_size: NA; v_call: TRBV6-5; d_call: TRBD1; j_call: TRBJ1-5; cdr3_nt: TGTGCCAGCAGTCCCGGGACAGGGTTGGGGTCGCCCCAGCATTTT; cdr3_aa: CASSPGTGLGSPQHF
clone_size: NA; v_call: TRBV21-1; d_call: NA; j_call: TRBJ1-2; cdr3_nt: TGTGCCAGCAGCAAATTGGGAGAGGAATCAGCTAACTATGGCTACACCTTC; cdr3_aa: CASSKLGEESANYGYTF
clone_size: once; v_call: TRBV6-1; d_call: NA; j_call: TRBJ2-7; cdr3_nt: TGTGCCAGCAGTGAACGAACCCCCCCGGGGGTCCTATCCTACGAGCAGTACTTC; cdr3_aa: CASSERTPPGVLSYEQYF
clone_size: once; v_call: TRBV3-1/TRBV3-2; d_call: NA; j_call: TRBJ2-1; cdr3_nt: TGTGCCAGCAGCCGGGAGGTAAATGAGCAGTTCTTC; cdr3_aa: CASSREVNEQFF
clone_size: NA; v_call: TRBV11-2; d_call: TRBD2; j_call: TRBJ2-1; cdr3_nt: TGTGCCAGCAGCCCCTGGGGGGGAGGACACAATGAGCAGTTCTTC; cdr3_aa: CASSPWGGGHNEQFF
clone_size: NA; v_call: TRBV5-1; d_call: TRBD2; j_call: TRBJ2-5; cdr3_nt: TGCGCCAGCAGCTTGGAGTCTAGCGGGGTAGAGACCCAGTACTTC; cdr3_aa: CASSLESSGVETQYF
clone_size: once; v_call: TRBV28; d_call: TRBD1; j_call: TRBJ1-5; cdr3_nt: TGTGCCAGCAGTACAGGGGGCGATGGGTTACAGCCCCAGCATTTT; cdr3_aa: CASSTGGDGLQPQHF
clone_size: NA; v_call: TRBV7-9; d_call: NA; j_call: TRBJ2-7; cdr3_nt: TGTGCCAGCAGCCACGGCTACGAGCAGTACTTC; cdr3_aa: CASSHGYEQYF
clone_size: NA; v_call: TRBV3-1/TRBV3-2; d_call: NA; j_call: TRBJ1-1; cdr3_nt: TGTGCCAGCAGCCAGAACAGGGAAGGCACTGAAGCTTTCTTT; cdr3_aa: CASSQNREGTEAFF